This is a list of T cell receptor beta chains from one sample in a study of blood T cells in healthy people across ages. TCRdb analysed the 5' RACE reads with MiXCR anew, one entry per CDR3 protein. Of 600,000 to 850,000 distinct CDR3 sequences in the sample, roughly 25% were seen once. This same sample was also part of a study on T cells of mothers and their children.

Material for sequencing was blood. Receptor source: a boy aged 5-17 years in good health. The CDR3 runs from the conserved cysteine through the conserved F or W. A D gene is named only where the DNA matches it firmly. Size is stated for part of the rows, as once, few or many counts, or as a class when the clone is expanded.

clone_size	d_call	v_call	j_call	cdr3_aa	cdr3_nt
NA	NA	TRBV2	TRBJ2-3	CASSAEQDTQYF	TGTGCCAGCTCAGCGGAACAAGATACGCAGTATTTT
NA	NA	TRBV20-1	TRBJ2-7	CSARDLGTYEQYF	TGCAGTGCTAGAGACCTCGGGACCTACGAGCAGTACTTC
NA	TRBD2	TRBV9	TRBJ2-2	CASSPRLAGGEKNTGELFF	TGTGCCAGCAGCCCACGACTAGCGGGAGGGGAAAAGAACACCGGGGAGCTGTTTTTT
few	NA	TRBV15	TRBJ1-2	CATSREGLGSYGYTF	TGTGCCACCAGCAGAGAGGGGTTGGGTTCCTATGGCTACACCTTC
NA	NA	TRBV28	TRBJ2-7	CASNRRTASSYEQYF	TGTGCCAGCAACCGAAGGACAGCCAGCTCCTACGAGCAGTACTTC
few	TRBD1	TRBV6-5	TRBJ2-7	CASSYWGQGAYEQYF	TGTGCCAGCAGTTACTGGGGACAGGGGGCATACGAGCAGTACTTC
NA	TRBD1	TRBV10-3	TRBJ2-5	CAIMGTGGPQETQYF	TGTGCCATCATGGGGACAGGGGGACCCCAAGAGACCCAGTACTTC
few	NA	TRBV9	TRBJ2-4	CASSVGSGTAKNIQYF	TGTGCCAGCAGCGTAGGGAGCGGCACAGCCAAAAACATTCAGTACTTC
many	NA	TRBV20-1	TRBJ2-7	CSARDGTYEQYF	TGCAGCGCCCGGGACGGAACCTACGAGCAGTACTTC
few	TRBD1	TRBV9	TRBJ1-4	CASSVGTGEGEKLFF	TGTGCCAGCAGCGTAGGGACAGGGGAAGGGGAAAAACTGTTTTTT
NA	NA	TRBV5-1	TRBJ1-2	CASSLGDNSNYGYTF	TGCGCCAGCAGCTTGGGGGACAATTCTAACTATGGCTACACCTTC
NA	NA	TRBV5-6	TRBJ1-5	CASSFSSNDRPQHF	TGTGCCAGCAGCTTTTCGAGTAACGATCGGCCCCAGCATTTT
few	TRBD1	TRBV20-1	TRBJ2-2	CSARGTVNTGELFF	TGCAGTGCTAGGGGGACAGTGAACACCGGGGAGCTGTTTTTT
few	TRBD2	TRBV9	TRBJ2-1	CASSVTPTSGRANEQFF	TGTGCCAGCAGCGTAACACCCACTAGCGGGAGGGCAAATGAGCAGTTCTTC